The entry below gives a single T cell receptor beta chain sequence along with its context. The antigen this receptor binds is unknown. Base qualities are not at hand, and no much larger clone is one base apart. The source of the sample is a study of T cell changes during pregnancy in multiple sclerosis (dated by TCRdb to about 2019). General notes on the study: The study examined how the T cell repertoire changed over the course of pregnancy in women with multiple sclerosis.

The method behind the library was the immunoSEQ multiplex PCR assay. This immuneACCESS table, as held by TCRdb, lists in-frame sequences with V and J called but not all clones. Of the missing ones, under half trace to an unresolved V gene in checked studies; the others have no known cause. The sample contains about 47,000 clones, 70% to 90% of them found a single time. The ten most abundant clones make up 1.9% of the sample. Inclusive of the bounding cysteine and phenylalanine, the CDR3 is 14 residues long. This entry keeps only the CDR3 DNA: 42 bases, framed from base 1. CDR1 and CDR2 (MRHNA, SNTAGT) derive from the germline V gene. The germline ends are 7 bases apart after V is trimmed by 3 bases and J by 0 bases.

The sequencing here drew on peripheral blood, taken in the first trimester of pregnancy. The V and J segments used are TRBV6-4 and TRBJ2-3, with the D gene too uncertain to name. The TCR comes from a female donor with multiple sclerosis, enrolled in a pregnancy study. CDR3 sequence: CASSERASTDTQYF. The bases read TGTGCCAGCAGTGAGCGTGCTAGCACAGATACGCAGTATTTT.